This paragraph reports one T cell receptor beta chain. Its specificity is not known. The data were obtained in a study of T-cell reconstitution after alpha-beta-depleted transplantation in children. Per the germline V gene, CDR1 is MNHNS and CDR2 is SASEGT. The CDR3 covers 13 residues. V lost 11 bases, J lost 6 bases, and 8 bases stayed unmatched. TCRbeta library construction was performed incorporating unique molecular identifiers. TCRdb re-analysed the PCR reads in MiXCR, keeping a single row per CDR3 protein. The repertoire holds about 980,000 distinct CDR3 sequences, about 30% seen once, with under 30% in the top ten. Study observations and caveats: T-cell numbers and diversity, one year after transplant, stemmed largely from T cells that were newly produced.

The TCR comes from a boy in the first two years of life who had a stem cell transplant for SCID, so the T cells may come from the graft donor. The starting material was PBMCs, mostly from graft donor cells, obtained 360 days after TCRalphabeta/CD19-depleted stem cell transplant. The V call is TRBV6-1, the J call TRBJ1-4; TRBD1 matches at 8 bases. The CDR3 DNA follows: TGTGCCCAGGACAGGACAGGGCATGAAAAACTGTTTTTT. Translation gives CAQDRTGHEKLFF.